Following are 9 T cell receptor beta chains from one sample sequenced in a study of OX40 agonist ivuxolimab in advanced cancers. Assay used: immunoSEQ multiplex PCR; TCRdb lists only in-frame clones, some missing. The table lists about 71,000 clones, about 78% of them singletons. This material consisted of CD4+ or CD8+ T cells sorted from blood, taken in a trial of the OX40 agonist ivuxolimab. The receptors come from an adult with an advanced solid tumor such as melanoma, head and neck, liver or kidney cancer.

This chain joins TRBV27 and TRBJ2-3; D call uncertain. Trimming cost V 5 bases and J 0 bases, with 15 bases left between them. Germline V gene data show CDR1 as MNHEY and CDR2 as SMNVEV (reference sequence). The CDR3 loop spans 16 amino acids. The CDR3 loop reads CASSPQNRLSTDTQYF. DNA of the CDR3: TGTGCCAGCAGTCCTCAAAACAGACTCAGCACAGATACGCAGTATTTT.

V and J are TRBV13 and TRBJ2-6, with 8 bases that match TRBD2. V lost 3 bases to trimming and J lost 2 bases; unmatched junction nucleotides: 6. Germline CDR1 PRHDT, CDR2 FYEKMQ (reference sequence). The CDR3 extends over 17 amino acids. The CDR3 region is CASSLRGALPGANVLTF. The DNA for the CDR3 is TGTGCCAGCAGCTTGCGGGGGGCCCTCCCTGGGGCCAACGTCCTGACTTTC. The full variable domain, with the rest looked up from reference TRBV13 and TRBJ2-6, is AAGVIQSPRHLIKEKRETATLKCYPIPRHDTVYWYQQGPGQDPQFLISFYEKMQSDKGSIPDRFSAQQFSDYHSELNMSSLELGDSALYFCASSLRGALPGANVLTFGAGSRLTVL.

This clone was picked up a small number of times. The rearrangement uses TRBV2 and TRBJ2-3; no clear D. The germline V gene has CDR1 SNHLY and CDR2 FYNNEI. This CDR3 contains 11 residues. Trimming stripped 7 bases from V and 2 bases from J, with 4 bases between. The CDR3 sequence: CASIYTDTQYF. CDR3 coding DNA: TGTGCCAGCATTTACACAGATACGCAGTATTTT.

The chain joins TRBV9 to TRBJ2-2; D remains ambiguous. The CDR3 is 15 residues long. Germline loops: CDR1 SGDLS, CDR2 YYNGEE. Deletions cut 1 base from V and 0 bases from J, with 7 bases between. The CDR3: CASSVQATNTGELFF. The CDR3 DNA sequence: TGTGCCAGCAGCGTACAGGCAACGAACACCGGGGAGCTGTTTTTT. Filled out from reference TRBV9 and TRBJ2-2, the complete variable domain reads DSGVTQTPKHLITATGQRVTLRCSPRSGDLSVYWYQQSLDQGLQFLIQYYNGEERAKGNILERFSAQQFPDLHSELNLSSLELGDSALYFCASSVQATNTGELFFGEGSRLTVL.

The V gene is TRBV21-1, the J gene TRBJ2-1; the tabulated D call, TRBD2, remains unverified against the DNA. TRBV21-1 is an annotated pseudogene. This CDR3 is built from 15 residues. The CDR3 DNA follows: TGTGCCAGCCCAAGGGCGGGAGGGAGCTACAATGAGCAGTTCTTC. Protein: CASPRAGGSYNEQFF.

V usage is TRBV11-2 and J usage is TRBJ2-2; D gene unclear. Trimming pared 0 bases from V and 0 bases from J, leaving 11 bases between. This CDR3 has 17 amino acids. Germline values: CDR1 SGHAT, CDR2 FQNNGV. CDR3 nucleotides: TGTGCCAGCAGCTTAGATAGTTACAGAACGAACACCGGGGAGCTGTTTTTT. It is translated as CASSLDSYRTNTGELFF.

The chain couples TRBV11-3 to TRBJ2-3; tentatively, D is TRBD1 (6 bases). Deletions cut 0 bases from V and 6 bases from J, with 16 bases between. Germline lookup yields CDR1 SGHNT and CDR2 YENEEA. This CDR3 region has 16 residues. The CDR3 reads CASSLEAGEGSDTQYF. In nucleotides, the CDR3 is TGTGCCAGCAGCTTAGAAGCAGGGGAAGGATCTGATACGCAGTATTTT.

This chain uses TRBV11-2 with TRBJ2-2; D remains unclear. Germline V gene data show CDR1 as SGHAT and CDR2 as FQNNGV. V gave up 0 bases and J gave up 4 bases, with 6 bases separating them. The CDR3 is made up of 14 amino acids. CDR3 residues: CASSLDRITGELFF. Here the CDR3 DNA reads TGTGCCAGCAGCTTAGATCGGATCACCGGGGAGCTGTTTTTT.

The chain joins TRBV7-2 to TRBJ2-6; 7 bases match TRBD1. Germline CDR1 reads SGHTA; CDR2 reads FQGNSA. The junction had 3 bases not matched to a gene; V was cut back by 5 bases and J by 2 bases. The CDR3 has 15 amino acids. The CDR3 region is CASSHDRAGANVLTF. The CDR3, as DNA: TGTGCCAGCAGCCACGACAGGGCTGGGGCCAACGTCCTGACTTTC.